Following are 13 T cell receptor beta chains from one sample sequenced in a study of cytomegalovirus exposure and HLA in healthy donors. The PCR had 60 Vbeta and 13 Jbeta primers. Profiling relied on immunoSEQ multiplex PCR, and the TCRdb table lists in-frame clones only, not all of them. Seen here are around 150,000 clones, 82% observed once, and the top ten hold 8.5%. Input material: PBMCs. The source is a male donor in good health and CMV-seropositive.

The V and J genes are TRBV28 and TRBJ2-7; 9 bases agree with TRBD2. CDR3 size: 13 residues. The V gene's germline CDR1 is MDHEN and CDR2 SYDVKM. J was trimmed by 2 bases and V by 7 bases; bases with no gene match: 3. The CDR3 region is CASTASGTYEQYF. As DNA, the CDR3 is TGTGCCAGCACCGCTAGCGGGACCTACGAGCAGTACTTC. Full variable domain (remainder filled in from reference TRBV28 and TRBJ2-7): DVKVTQSSRYLVKRTGEKVFLECVQDMDHENMFWYRQDPGLGLRLIYFSYDVKMKEKGDIPEGYSVSREKKERFSLILESASTNQTSMYLCASTASGTYEQYFGPGTRLTVT.

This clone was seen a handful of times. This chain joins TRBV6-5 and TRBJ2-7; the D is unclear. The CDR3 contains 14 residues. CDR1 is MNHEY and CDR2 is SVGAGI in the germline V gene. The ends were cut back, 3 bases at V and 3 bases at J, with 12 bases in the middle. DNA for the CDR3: TGTGCCAGCAGTTATTCCCGACTTGACTACGAGCAGTACTTC. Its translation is CASSYSRLDYEQYF.

The chain's CDR3 is CASRMDSSTNEKLFF. Written as DNA, the CDR3 is TGTGCCAGCAGGATGGACAGCTCAACTAATGAAAAACTGTTTTTT. The chain has TRBV2 and TRBJ1-4; tentatively, D is TRBD1 (6 bases). The CDR3 runs 15 residues. Germline V gene lookup returns CDR1 SNHLY and CDR2 FYNNEI. Between the trimmed V and J ends, which lost 6 bases and 0 bases, there was a span of 11 bases.

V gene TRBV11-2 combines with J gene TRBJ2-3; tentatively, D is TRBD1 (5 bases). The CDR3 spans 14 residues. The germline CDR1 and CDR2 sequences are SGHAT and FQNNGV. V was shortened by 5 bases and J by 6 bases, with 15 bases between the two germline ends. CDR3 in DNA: TGTGCCAGCAGCGAGGTGGGGCAGGTGGATACGCAGTATTTT. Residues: CASSEVGQVDTQYF. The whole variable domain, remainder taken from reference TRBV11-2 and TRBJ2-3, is EAGVAQSPRYKIIEKRQSVAFWCNPISGHATLYWYQQILGQGPKLLIQFQNNGVVDDSQLPKDRFSAERLKGVDSTLKIQPAKLEDSAVYLCASSEVGQVDTQYFGPGTRLTVL.

The CDR3 region is CASSLRSLSGQYF. As DNA, the CDR3 is TGTGCCAGCAGTTTGCGCAGCCTCAGCGGGCAGTACTTC. The chain links TRBV28 to TRBJ2-7, with D maybe TRBD2 (5 bases). The CDR3 has 13 residues. The germline V and J ends were trimmed by 3 bases and 9 bases, with 15 bases remaining between them. The germline CDR1 and CDR2 sequences are MDHEN and SYDVKM.

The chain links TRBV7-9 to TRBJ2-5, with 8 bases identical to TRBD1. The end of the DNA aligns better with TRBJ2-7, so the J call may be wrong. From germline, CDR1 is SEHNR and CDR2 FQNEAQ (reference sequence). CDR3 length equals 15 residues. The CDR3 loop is CASSRSPQGASEQYF. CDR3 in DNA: TGTGCCAGCAGCAGGTCCCCCCAGGGGGCAAGCGAGCAGTACTTC.

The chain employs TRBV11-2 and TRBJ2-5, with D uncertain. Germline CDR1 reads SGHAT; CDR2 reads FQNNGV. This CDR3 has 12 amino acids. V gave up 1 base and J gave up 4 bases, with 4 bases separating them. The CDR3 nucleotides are TGTGCCAGCAGCTTAGTTCGAGAGACCCAGTACTTC. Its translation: CASSLVRETQYF.

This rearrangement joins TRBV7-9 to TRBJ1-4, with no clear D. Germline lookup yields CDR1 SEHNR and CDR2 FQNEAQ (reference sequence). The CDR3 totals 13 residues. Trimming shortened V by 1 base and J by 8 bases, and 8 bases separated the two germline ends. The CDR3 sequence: CASSLGAGEKLFF. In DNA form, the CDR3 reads TGTGCCAGCAGCTTAGGGGCTGGGGAAAAACTGTTTTTT.

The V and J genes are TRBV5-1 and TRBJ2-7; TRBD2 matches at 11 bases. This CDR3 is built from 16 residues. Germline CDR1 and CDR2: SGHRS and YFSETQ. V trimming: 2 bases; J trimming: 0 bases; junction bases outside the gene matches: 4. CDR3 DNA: TGCGCCAGCAGCTTCGGACTAGCGGGCGTCTCCTACGAGCAGTACTTC. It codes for CASSFGLAGVSYEQYF. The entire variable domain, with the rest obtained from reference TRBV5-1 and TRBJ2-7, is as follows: KAGVTQTPRYLIKTRGQQVTLSCSPISGHRSVSWYQQTPGQGLQFLFEYFSETQRNKGNFPGRFSGRQFSNSRSEMNVSTLELGDSALYLCASSFGLAGVSYEQYFGPGTRLTVT.

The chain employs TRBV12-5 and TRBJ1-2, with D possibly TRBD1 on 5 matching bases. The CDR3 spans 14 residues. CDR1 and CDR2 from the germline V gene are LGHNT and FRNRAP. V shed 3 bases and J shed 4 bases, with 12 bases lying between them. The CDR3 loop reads CASGFLGGVYGYTF. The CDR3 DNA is TGTGCTAGTGGTTTCCTGGGAGGGGTCTATGGCTACACCTTC. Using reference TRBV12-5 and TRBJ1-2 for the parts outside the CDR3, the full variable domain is DARVTQTPRHKVTEMGQEVTMRCQPILGHNTVFWYRQTMMQGLELLAYFRNRAPLDDSGMPKDRFSAEMPDATLATLKIQPSEPRDSAVYFCASGFLGGVYGYTFGSGTRLTVV.

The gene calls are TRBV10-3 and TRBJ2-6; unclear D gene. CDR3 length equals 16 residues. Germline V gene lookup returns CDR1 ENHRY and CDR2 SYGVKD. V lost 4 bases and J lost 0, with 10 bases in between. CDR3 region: CAISAGLVSGANVLTF. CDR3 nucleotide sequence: TGTGCCATCAGTGCAGGCCTCGTCTCTGGGGCCAACGTCCTGACTTTC.

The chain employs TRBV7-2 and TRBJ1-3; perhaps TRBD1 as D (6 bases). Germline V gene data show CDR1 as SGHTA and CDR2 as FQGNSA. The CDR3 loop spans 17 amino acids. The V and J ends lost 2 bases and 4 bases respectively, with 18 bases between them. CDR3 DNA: TGTGCCAGCAGCTTATCGGGAACGGGGGGGCAGGGAAACACCATATATTTT. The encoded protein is CASSLSGTGGQGNTIYF.

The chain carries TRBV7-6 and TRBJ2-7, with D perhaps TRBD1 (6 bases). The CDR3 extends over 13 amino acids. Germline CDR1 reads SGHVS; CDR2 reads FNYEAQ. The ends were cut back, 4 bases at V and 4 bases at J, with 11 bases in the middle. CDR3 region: CASSSQGMYEQYF. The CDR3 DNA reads TGTGCCAGCAGCTCTCAGGGGATGTACGAGCAGTACTTC.